This passage covers 6 T cell receptor beta chains from one sample sequenced in a study of T cells after yellow fever vaccination. TCRdb itself ran the 5' RACE reads through MiXCR, one entry per CDR3 protein. This sample carries approximately 610,000 distinct CDR3 sequences, roughly 17% of them seen once, and the ten largest clones take 17%. The source was PBMCs, collected more than 4 days after the first yellow fever vaccination. The receptors come from a young man who received the YFV17D yellow fever vaccine.

The table lists this clonotype with a few counts. This chain uses TRBV7-7 with TRBJ2-1; 8 bases are shared with TRBD2. J was trimmed by 3 bases and V by 1 base; bases with no gene match: 5. Germline CDR1 reads SSHAT; CDR2 reads FNYEAQ (reference sequence). The CDR3 has 16 residues. CDR3 region: CASSLVAGGDYNEQFF. In DNA form, the CDR3 reads TGTGCCAGCAGCTTAGTGGCGGGGGGCGACTACAATGAGCAGTTCTTC.

The chain links TRBV12-3 or TRBV12-4 to TRBJ2-5; possibly TRBD1 or TRBD2 for D (5 bases each). V was trimmed by 1 base and J by 6 bases, leaving 15 bases between them. There are 15 residues in the CDR3. The CDR3 loop reads CASSLEGRTMKTQYF. The CDR3 DNA sequence: TGTGCCAGCAGTTTAGAGGGACGGACCATGAAGACCCAGTACTTC.

This clonotype has only a few counts. The chain employs TRBV24-1 and TRBJ1-1; D remains unclear. Germline values: CDR1 KGHDR, CDR2 SFDVKD. The CDR3 extends over 13 amino acids. Deletions cut 6 bases from V and 2 bases from J, with 9 bases between. CDR3 sequence reads: CATSTEANTEAFF. The CDR3 DNA is TGTGCCACCAGTACGGAAGCTAACACTGAAGCTTTCTTT.

V gene TRBV9 combines with J gene TRBJ2-1; 8 nucleotides agree with TRBD2. In germline, CDR1 is SGDLS, CDR2 YYNGEE. V was pared by 2 bases and J by 4 bases, with 5 bases of the junction left unmatched. This CDR3 comprises 15 residues. The CDR3, as DNA: TGTGCCAGCAGCGTGTTAACGGGGGGGTACAATGAGCAGTTCTTC. Translating it yields CASSVLTGGYNEQFF.

CDR3 nucleotide sequence: TGTGCCAGCTCTCAACCCGGGACAGGGGACCACGAGCAGTACGTC. Encoded protein: CASSQPGTGDHEQYV. The genes are TRBV28 and TRBJ2-7, with 10 positions matching TRBD1. The V segment lost 8 bases and the J segment 5 bases; nucleotides outside the gene matches: 12. The CDR3 runs to 15 residues. CDR1 is MDHEN, CDR2 SYDVKM, per germline.

The chain links TRBV4-1 to TRBJ2-7; possibly TRBD1 for D (7 bases). V lost 4 bases and J lost 2, with 12 bases in between. The germline V gene has CDR1 MGHRA and CDR2 YSYEKL. CDR3 length equals 14 residues. This CDR3 is CASSPRGEPYEQYF. Written as DNA, the CDR3 is TGCGCCAGCAGCCCCAGGGGGGAACCCTACGAGCAGTACTTC.